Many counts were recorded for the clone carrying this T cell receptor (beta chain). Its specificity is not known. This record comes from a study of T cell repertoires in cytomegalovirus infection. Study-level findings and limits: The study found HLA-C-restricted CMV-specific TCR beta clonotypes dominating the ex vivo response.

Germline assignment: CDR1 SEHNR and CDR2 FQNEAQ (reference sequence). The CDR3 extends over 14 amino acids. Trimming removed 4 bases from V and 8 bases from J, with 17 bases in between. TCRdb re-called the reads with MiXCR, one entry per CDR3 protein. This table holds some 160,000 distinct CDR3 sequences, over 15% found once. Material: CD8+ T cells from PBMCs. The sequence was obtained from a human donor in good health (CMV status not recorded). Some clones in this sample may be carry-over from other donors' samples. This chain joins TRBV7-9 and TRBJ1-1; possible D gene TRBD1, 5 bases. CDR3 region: CASSSGTGRPEAFF. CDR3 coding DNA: TGTGCCAGCAGCTCGGGTACAGGCCGCCCGGAAGCTTTCTTT.